This is a list of T cell receptor beta chains from one sample in a study of graft-versus-host responses after intestinal transplantation. Clones were read by immunoSEQ multiplex PCR, and TCRdb kept only the in-frame ones, dropping some. The sample holds around 35,000 clones, 87% seen once. The specimen comprised ileum tissue, sampled more than 200 days after intestinal transplant. All receptors derive from a human patient who received an intestinal transplant, so some T cells may come from the graft donor. Each CDR3 is given with its conserved first and last residue. Fields, in order: V gene, clone size, D gene, J gene, CDR3 DNA, CDR3 protein. The D gene is left open where the match is weak. Size tells how often a clone was seen (once, few, many) or the class of an expanded clone, and some rows leave it out.

>TRBV4-1|once|NA|TRBJ1-4
TGCGCCAGCAGCCAAGGGGGAGGTGGGGAAAAACTGTTTTTT
CASSQGGGGEKLFF
>TRBV5-1|NA|NA|TRBJ1-1
TGCGCCAGCAGCCCGGACGGCCTAATGAACACTGAAGCTTTCTTT
CASSPDGLMNTEAFF
>TRBV19|NA|NA|TRBJ1-5
TGTGCCAGTACCTCGGGACGGACCGATAATCAGCCCCAGCATTTT
CASTSGRTDNQPQHF
>TRBV11-2|NA|NA|TRBJ2-3
TGTGCCAGCAGCCTATTGGTCCCCAACACAGATACGCAGTATTTT
CASSLLVPNTDTQYF
>TRBV15|NA|TRBD1|TRBJ2-7
TGTGCCACCAGCGGATTACTGACAGGGTACCACGAGCAGTACTTC
CATSGLLTGYHEQYF
>TRBV19|NA|NA|TRBJ1-1
TGTGCCAGTAGTATCGCCAGGCAGGGATCGAACACTGAAGCTTTCTTT
CASSIARQGSNTEAFF
>TRBV7-9|once|NA|TRBJ1-5
TGTGCCAGCAGCCCGGATGGGGTTAGCAATCAGCCCCAGCATTTT
CASSPDGVSNQPQHF
>TRBV5-5|few|NA|TRBJ2-3
TGTGCCAGCAGCTTATCCACAGATACGCAGTATTTT
CASSLSTDTQYF
>TRBV12-5|NA|NA|TRBJ2-5
TGTGCTAGTGGTTTGACCACGGGGGCAGGGGTTGTCCAAGAGACCCAGTACTTC
CASGLTTGAGVVQETQYF
>TRBV7-8|NA|TRBD1|TRBJ2-7
TGTGCCAGCAGCTCCACACAGGGGATACACGAGCAGTACTTC
CASSSTQGIHEQYF
>TRBV9|once|TRBD1|TRBJ1-2
TGTGCCAGCAGCGTAACAGCGGGACAGGGGGGCGCCGTCTATGGCTACACCTTC
CASSVTAGQGGAVYGYTF
>TRBV7-6|once|TRBD2|TRBJ2-5
TGTGCCAGCAGCGCCGGGACTAGCGGGGGGGGAGAGACCCAGTACTTC
CASSAGTSGGGETQYF
>TRBV4-1|NA|TRBD1|TRBJ2-2
TGCGCCAGCAGCCAAGAAGGACAGGGCGACACCGGGGAGCTGTTTTTT
CASSQEGQGDTGELFF
>TRBV4-2|NA|TRBD2|TRBJ2-6
TGTGCCAGCAGCCGGGCAGGGCGGGAGGGATCTGGGGCCAACGTCCTGACTTTC
CASSRAGREGSGANVLTF
>TRBV7-2|once|TRBD1|TRBJ1-5
TGTGCCAGCAGCTTGACCGGGACAGTCGGGAATCAGCCCCAGCATTTT
CASSLTGTVGNQPQHF
>TRBV7-9|NA|NA|TRBJ2-1
TGTGCCAGCAGCCCTCCAGCCTACAATGAGCAGTTCTTC
CASSPPAYNEQFF
>TRBV7-3|NA|NA|TRBJ2-3
TGTGCCAGCAGCTTTGGAGGAACAGATACGCAGTATTTT
CASSFGGTDTQYF
>TRBV7-9|NA|TRBD2|TRBJ2-1
TGTGCCAGCAGCCCTGTGACTAGCGGGAGCAATGAGCAGTTCTTC
CASSPVTSGSNEQFF
>TRBV18|NA|NA|TRBJ1-2
TGTGCCAGCTCACTGGACGAGGGCTATGGCTACACCTTC
CASSLDEGYGYTF
>TRBV27|NA|NA|TRBJ1-1
TGTGCCAGCAGTTTGGGGTTGGTGACTGAAGCTTTCTTT
CASSLGLVTEAFF
>TRBV19|NA|NA|TRBJ2-7
TGTGCCAGTAGTATGGGGCCCTACGAGCAGTACTTC
CASSMGPYEQYF
>TRBV15|NA|TRBD1|TRBJ1-2
TGTGCCACCAGCAGATCCGGACAGGGCTTCCGTGGCTACACCTTC
CATSRSGQGFRGYTF
>TRBV5-4|NA|TRBD1|TRBJ2-5
TGTGCCAGCAGCCGGACAGGGGGCCAAGAGACCCAGTACTTC
CASSRTGGQETQYF
>TRBV5-1|NA|NA|TRBJ2-1
TGCGCCAGCAGCTTGGTACAGGGTCCCTACAATGAGCAGTTCTTC
CASSLVQGPYNEQFF
>TRBV7-9|NA|NA|TRBJ2-7
TGTGCCAGCAGCTTCCGATACTACGAGCAGTACTTC
CASSFRYYEQYF
>TRBV7-2|NA|NA|TRBJ2-2
TGTGCCAGCAGTGGGTATGCGAACACCGGGGAGCTGTTTTTT
CASSGYANTGELFF
>TRBV6-5|NA|TRBD2|TRBJ2-5
TGTGCCAGCAGTTACGGAGCGGGAGACCAAGAGACCCAGTACTTC
CASSYGAGDQETQYF
>TRBV6-5|few|NA|TRBJ1-3
TGTGCCAGCAGTTACTCGATACGGAACTCTGGAAACACCATATATTTT
CASSYSIRNSGNTIYF
>TRBV6-6|NA|NA|TRBJ2-3
TGTGCCAGCAGCCGGGCAGATACGCAGTATTTT
CASSRADTQYF
>TRBV2|NA|NA|TRBJ2-1
TGTGCCAGCAGGAGGGATGGACATACTGCTGAGCAGTTCTTC
CASRRDGHTAEQFF
>TRBV19|NA|NA|TRBJ2-1
TGTGCCAGTAGTATAGCAGGCCGCTCCTACAATGAGCAGTTCTTC
CASSIAGRSYNEQFF
>TRBV5-1|NA|NA|TRBJ2-5
TGCGCCAGCAGCTTTTGGGCGGGGCGAGAGACCCAGTACTTC
CASSFWAGRETQYF
>TRBV19|NA|NA|TRBJ1-1
TGTGCCAGTAGTATCGGGCAGGGAATCGACACTGAAGCTTTCTTT
CASSIGQGIDTEAFF
>TRBV6-6|once|NA|TRBJ1-5
TGTGCCAGCAGTTACTCGGTGGAGGGTTTCCAGCCCCAGCATTTT
CASSYSVEGFQPQHF
>TRBV10-1|NA|TRBD1|TRBJ2-7
TGCGCCAGCAGTGACCCACAGGGGGAATCCGAGCAGTACTTC
CASSDPQGESEQYF
>TRBV5-1|NA|TRBD1|TRBJ1-1
TGCGCCAGCAGCTTGGGACAGGGGGGAACTGAAGCTTTCTTT
CASSLGQGGTEAFF
>TRBV19|NA|TRBD2|TRBJ2-2
TGTGCCAGCGGCCCTGTTGGGAGCGGGGGGAACACCGGGGAGCTGTTTTTT
CASGPVGSGGNTGELFF
>TRBV18|NA|TRBD1|TRBJ2-7
TGTGCCAGCTCACCCGGGACAGGGGCCTACGAGCAGTACTTC
CASSPGTGAYEQYF
>TRBV7-9|NA|NA|TRBJ2-5
TGTGCCAGCAGCTCAGTGGCGACCCAGTACTTC
CASSSVATQYF
>TRBV27|NA|TRBD2|TRBJ2-1
TGTGCCAGCAGTTCTACTAGCGGGTCGGGGAATGAGCAGTTCTTC
CASSSTSGSGNEQFF